The rows below give T cell receptor beta chains drawn from one sample of a study of T-cell memory formation after mild COVID-19. MiXCR was run by TCRdb on the 5' RACE reads, yielding one entry per CDR3 protein. Here the sample spans under 300,000 distinct CDR3 sequences, 7% to 10% being singletons. Material: PBMCs or a T cell subset sorted from them (not recorded which). These receptors came from a man aged 18 to 29 who had mild COVID-19 (a few samples of this study predate the infection). Cell type and time point are not known. Each CDR3 is given with its conserved first and last residue. D genes are given only for firm matches. The size entry is marked missing in some rows and otherwise reads once, few, many or a size class.

d_call j_call v_call clone_size cdr3_aa cdr3_nt
. TRBJ2-5 TRBV7-6 . CASTGAVQETQYF TGTGCCAGCACCGGGGCAGTGCAAGAGACCCAGTACTTC
TRBD2 TRBJ2-3 TRBV6-5 many CASSRLAGGTDTQYF TGTGCCAGCAGTAGACTAGCGGGGGGCACAGATACGCAGTATTTT
. TRBJ2-3 TRBV12-5 . CASEGERPTDTQYF TGTGCTAGTGAGGGGGAGAGGCCCACAGATACGCAGTATTTT
. TRBJ2-6 TRBV9 few CASSVQTLGTSGANVLTF TGTGCCAGCAGCGTCCAGACTCTCGGTACTTCTGGGGCCAACGTCCTGACTTTC
. TRBJ2-3 TRBV5-1 many CASSLMGLRASTDTQYF TGCGCCAGCAGCTTGATGGGACTTCGTGCTAGCACAGATACGCAGTATTTT
. TRBJ2-3 TRBV7-2 many CASSPRAGGDTQYF TGTGCCAGCAGCCCCCGGGCGGGCGGGGATACGCAGTATTTT
TRBD1 TRBJ1-1 TRBV10-3 few CAIREGQEAFF TGTGCCATCAGGGAGGGACAGGAAGCTTTCTTT
TRBD2 TRBJ2-3 TRBV5-1 few CASSLDLAGGSDTQYF TGCGCCAGCAGCTTAGACCTAGCGGGGGGGTCAGATACGCAGTATTTT
TRBD2 TRBJ2-1 TRBV7-2 . CASSLRGGRNEQFF TGTGCCAGCAGCTTACGGGGGGGCCGCAATGAGCAGTTCTTC
TRBD1 TRBJ2-5 TRBV7-2 few CASSKGQGGETQYF TGTGCCAGCAGCAAGGGACAGGGTGGCGAGACCCAGTACTTC
. TRBJ2-6 TRBV7-2 many CASSTSGSGANVLTF TGTGCCAGCAGTACCTCAGGGTCTGGGGCCAACGTCCTGACTTTC
. TRBJ1-1 TRBV7-2 . CASSLVLGENTEAFF TGTGCCAGCAGCTTAGTACTCGGAGAGAACACTGAAGCTTTCTTT
. TRBJ1-2 TRBV6-6 few CASSYGISRITMGYTF TGTGCCAGCAGTTACGGTATTTCCCGGATAACTATGGGCTACACCTTC
TRBD2 TRBJ2-1 TRBV4-3 medium-sized CASSQETSGGYNEQFF TGCGCCAGCAGCCAAGAAACTAGCGGGGGGTACAATGAGCAGTTCTTC
. TRBJ1-1 TRBV7-2 . CASSLATGSEAFF TGTGCCAGCAGCTTGGCTACAGGTTCTGAAGCTTTCTTT
TRBD1 TRBJ2-1 TRBV11-2 few CASSTLQGSTYNEQFF TGTGCCAGCAGCACTCTACAGGGGTCGACCTACAATGAGCAGTTCTTC
. TRBJ1-4 TRBV6-5 few CASSYSRLNEKLFF TGTGCCAGCAGTTACTCTCGACTGAATGAAAAACTGTTTTTT
. TRBJ1-3 TRBV28 . CASSFASSGNTIYF TGTGCCAGCAGTTTCGCCAGCTCTGGAAACACCATATATTTT
. TRBJ1-2 TRBV19 . CASSESDYGYTF TGTGCCAGTAGTGAGTCTGACTATGGCTACACCTTC
TRBD2 TRBJ2-7 TRBV20-1 . CSATGGLSYEQYF TGCAGTGCGACCGGGGGACTATCCTACGAGCAGTACTTC
TRBD1 TRBJ2-5 TRBV10-2 . CASSDPGTGDAGETQYF TGCGCCAGCAGTGATCCCGGGACAGGCGACGCGGGAGAGACCCAGTACTTC
. TRBJ1-1 TRBV5-1 few CASSLIQGWMNTEAFF TGCGCCAGCAGCCTCATACAGGGTTGGATGAACACTGAAGCTTTCTTT
TRBD1 TRBJ2-5 TRBV9 many CASSANTGQGALETQYF TGTGCCAGCAGCGCCAACACCGGACAGGGGGCCTTGGAGACCCAGTACTTC
. TRBJ2-6 TRBV9 few CASSPQFAAHSGANVLTF TGTGCCAGCAGCCCTCAATTCGCAGCTCACTCTGGGGCCAACGTCCTGACTTTC
. TRBJ1-2 TRBV4-1 . CASSQDNRLTLF TGCGCCAGCAGCCAAGATAACAGACTTACCCTCTTC
TRBD2 TRBJ2-3 TRBV7-2 few CASSLVGLESTQYF TGTGCCAGCAGCTTAGTGGGACTAGAGAGTACGCAGTATTTT
. TRBJ2-3 TRBV5-1 many CASRRDGPSTDTQYF TGCGCCAGCAGACGGGACGGACCTAGCACAGATACGCAGTATTTT
. TRBJ2-5 TRBV25-1 . CASRDPWAGETQYF TGTGCCAGCAGAGATCCCTGGGCGGGTGAGACCCAGTACTTC
TRBD2 TRBJ2-5 TRBV4-2 many CASSPSGGLEETQYF TGTGCCAGCAGCCCGAGCGGGGGCCTAGAAGAGACCCAGTACTTC
. TRBJ2-5 TRBV7-9 . CASSRLGRLQETQYF TGTGCCAGCAGCCGACTGGGACGGCTCCAAGAGACCCAGTACTTC
. TRBJ1-5 TRBV6-1 few CASREAPSQPQHF TGTGCCAGCAGAGAGGCCCCGAGTCAGCCCCAGCATTTT
. TRBJ2-7 TRBV5-1 . CASSLGDPVGEQYF TGCGCCAGCAGCTTAGGGGACCCCGTTGGGGAGCAGTACTTC
TRBD1 TRBJ2-7 TRBV20-1 many CSAREQGQRYEQYF TGCAGTGCTAGAGAACAGGGGCAACGGTACGAGCAGTACTTC
. TRBJ2-3 TRBV19 . CASSIRAGATDTQYF TGTGCCAGTAGTATCAGGGCAGGGGCCACAGATACGCAGTATTTT
. TRBJ2-3 TRBV7-9 many CASSLALQVIGTDTQYF TGTGCCAGCAGCTTAGCGCTCCAAGTGATCGGCACAGATACGCAGTATTTT
. TRBJ1-1 TRBV20-1 . CSARADGNTEAFF TGCAGTGCTAGAGCTGACGGGAACACTGAAGCTTTCTTT
. TRBJ2-5 TRBV7-2 . CASTLWAGAQETQYF TGTGCCAGCACCTTATGGGCGGGGGCTCAAGAGACCCAGTACTTC
. TRBJ2-3 TRBV20-1 . CSAATPSDTQYF TGCAGTGCTGCCACCCCGTCAGATACGCAGTATTTT
. TRBJ1-5 TRBV4-2 . CASSPAGNQPQHF TGTGCCAGCAGTCCTGCGGGAAATCAGCCCCAGCATTTT
. TRBJ1-2 TRBV6-5 many CASSPSQGVSGYTF TGTGCCAGCAGTCCCTCCCAGGGAGTAAGCGGCTACACCTTC
. TRBJ1-1 TRBV6-5 . CASSYSSARGLTEAFF TGTGCCAGCAGTTACTCATCTGCCAGGGGTCTAACTGAAGCTTTCTTT
. TRBJ1-6 TRBV7-3 few CASSSDGYYNSPLHF TGTGCCAGCAGCTCGGACGGATACTATAATTCACCCCTCCACTTT
. TRBJ2-5 TRBV20-1 few CSANLALNSETQYF TGCAGTGCTAACCTAGCGTTAAACTCGGAGACCCAGTACTTC
. TRBJ2-1 TRBV27 few CASSPLLVRGGANEQFF TGTGCCAGCAGTCCCCTGTTGGTGCGAGGGGGGGCGAATGAGCAGTTCTTC
. TRBJ2-7 TRBV7-2 few CASSLVPGNEQYF TGTGCCAGCAGCTTAGTCCCAGGGAACGAGCAGTACTTC
TRBD1 TRBJ1-4 TRBV5-1 few CASSAPSTGGGEKLFF TGCGCCAGCAGCGCGCCGTCGACAGGGGGTGGTGAAAAACTGTTTTTT
. TRBJ2-2 TRBV4-3 . CASSQDRDLVSLTGELFF TGCGCCAGCAGCCAAGACCGGGACTTAGTGTCCCTCACCGGGGAGCTGTTTTTT
TRBD1 TRBJ2-5 TRBV28 . CASSSRGLGETQYF TGTGCCAGCAGTTCGAGGGGGCTGGGAGAGACCCAGTACTTC
. TRBJ1-2 TRBV5-1 few CASTQGGSEIYGYTF TGCGCCAGCACCCAGGGCGGGTCCGAAATATATGGCTACACCTTC
TRBD1 TRBJ2-2 TRBV12-3/TRBV12-4 few CASSLVHRGGTGEPFF TGTGCCAGCAGTTTAGTCCACAGGGGCGGCACCGGGGAGCCGTTTTTT
TRBD1 TRBJ2-7 TRBV7-9 . CASIPSGQISYEQYF TGTGCCAGCATTCCTTCGGGACAGATCTCCTACGAGCAGTACTTC
TRBD1 TRBJ1-4 TRBV24-1 . CATSDTGTGDEKLFF TGTGCCACCAGTGACACCGGGACAGGGGACGAAAAACTGTTTTTT
. TRBJ2-2 TRBV19 many CASSMGGELFF TGTGCCAGTAGTATGGGCGGGGAGCTGTTTTTT
. TRBJ2-7 TRBV4-1 . CASSHSLSEQYF TGCGCCAGCAGCCACTCACTGTCCGAGCAGTACTTC
TRBD1 TRBJ1-5 TRBV12-3/TRBV12-4 few CASSPDRGLGQPQHF TGTGCCAGCAGTCCTGACAGGGGACTCGGTCAGCCCCAGCATTTT
. TRBJ1-3 TRBV3-1 few CASSQVVGHSGNTIYF TGTGCCAGCAGCCAAGTAGTAGGGCACTCTGGAAACACCATATATTTT
. TRBJ1-6 TRBV4-2 . CASSQDNLGDSPLHF TGTGCCAGCAGCCAAGATAATCTTGGAGATTCACCCCTCCACTTT
. TRBJ1-2 TRBV19 . CASAQGLANYGYTF TGTGCCAGTGCCCAGGGACTAGCTAACTATGGCTACACCTTC
TRBD1 TRBJ1-1 TRBV7-2 many CASSSGTGLEAFF TGTGCCAGCAGCTCCGGGACAGGCCTTGAAGCTTTCTTT
. TRBJ2-1 TRBV6-2/TRBV6-3 many CASSYSRGPSYNEQFF TGTGCCAGCAGTTACAGCCGGGGTCCTTCCTACAATGAGCAGTTCTTC